This T cell receptor (beta chain) stems from a study of blood T cell repertoires in COVID-19 (dated by TCRdb to about 2020). A note on the overall study: Samples from collaborators originated in the United States, Italy and Spain and spanned both the acute and convalescent phases of COVID-19. The prospective study material was composed of cDNA or gDNA derived from T cells, B-cell-depleted T cells, or PBMCs. The dataset comprised deeply sampled blood TCRbeta repertoires from subjects exposed to, actively infected with, or recovered from COVID-19. The repertoires were released in a freely available public database meant as a resource for research on the immune response to SARS-CoV-2. The samples were drawn from the first 160 participants of the ongoing ImmuneRACE study and from roughly 1,300 subjects provided by 6 global collaborators. Nearly every sample came with metadata listing a de-identified subject ID, COVID-19 status, age in years and sex. Where HLA class I and class II types were available, the types were taken from metadata supplied by the sample provider, not from assay-based typing. Overall study outcomes, separate from this receptor: The amount of clinical and demographic metadata varied by source and participant and was provided uncurated.

The germline V gene encodes CDR1 SGHKS and CDR2 YYEKEE (reference sequence). The CDR3, cysteine through phenylalanine, is 16 amino acids long. Only CDR3 DNA remains: 48 bases, in frame from the first base. Trimming accounts for 1 base at V and 5 bases at J, while the number of junction bases matched to no gene is 9. About this clone: Its cognate antigen has yet to be identified. Base qualities are not provided; no much larger clone lies one nucleotide away.

Another Seattle source contributed samples from volunteer blood donors who had recovered from COVID-19. Collaborating institutions collected whole blood in K2EDTA tubes following their own protocols. For TCRbeta analysis, collaborator samples were shipped as frozen whole blood, as isolated PBMCs, or as DNA extracted from either sample type. TCRbeta CDR3 regions were amplified from genomic DNA using the immunoSEQ Assay, a bias-controlled multiplex PCR. The source study handled its data this way. Nucleated cell counts per sample were estimated from amplification of reference gene primers within the assay. Sequence reads were collapsed and filtered to measure the absolute abundance of every unique TCRbeta CDR3 rearrangement. For each sample, productive Simpson clonality was calculated as the square root of Simpson's diversity index across productive rearrangements. TCRdb's version of the immuneACCESS table is confined to in-frame rearrangements and falls short of the full clone set. An unresolved V gene accounts for under half of the shortfall where checked; the remainder is of unknown origin. V and J calls plus clone size are reproduced from that table; the DNA served to infer D and trimming. The sample yields hundreds of thousands of clones; 70% to 90% were counted once. The leading ten clones occupy 2.1% of the sample.

Source material: peripheral blood. This TCR derives from a woman aged 25 to 39 who had recovered from COVID-19. Rearrangement joined TRBV5-5 to TRBJ2-1, and TRBD2 matches 7 of the central bases. This receptor has the CDR3 CASSLTGTTVHNEQFF. Here is the DNA: TGTGCCAGCAGCTTGACCGGGACTACTGTCCACAATGAGCAGTTCTTC.